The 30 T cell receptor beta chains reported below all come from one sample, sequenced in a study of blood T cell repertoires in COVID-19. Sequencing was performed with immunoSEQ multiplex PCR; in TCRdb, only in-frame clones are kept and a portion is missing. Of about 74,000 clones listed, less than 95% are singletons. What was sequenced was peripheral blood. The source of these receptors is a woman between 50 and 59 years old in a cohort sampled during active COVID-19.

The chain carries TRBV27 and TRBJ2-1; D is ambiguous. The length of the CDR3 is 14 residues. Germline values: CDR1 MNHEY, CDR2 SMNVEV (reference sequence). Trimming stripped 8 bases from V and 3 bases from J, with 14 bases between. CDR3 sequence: CASRLSPGYNEQFF. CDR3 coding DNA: TGTGCCAGCCGCCTTTCCCCGGGCTACAATGAGCAGTTCTTC.

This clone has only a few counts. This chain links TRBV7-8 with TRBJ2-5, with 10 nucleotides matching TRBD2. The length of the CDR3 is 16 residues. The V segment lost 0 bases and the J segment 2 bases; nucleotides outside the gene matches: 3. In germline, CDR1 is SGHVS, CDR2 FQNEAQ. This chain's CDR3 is CASSLALAGEQETQYF. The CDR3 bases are TGTGCCAGCAGCTTAGCCCTAGCGGGAGAACAAGAGACCCAGTACTTC.

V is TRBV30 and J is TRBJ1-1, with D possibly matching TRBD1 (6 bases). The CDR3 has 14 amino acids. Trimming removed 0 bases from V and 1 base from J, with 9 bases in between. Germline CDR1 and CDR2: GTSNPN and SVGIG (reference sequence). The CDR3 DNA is TGTGCCTGGAGTGTAGGCAGGGGGAACACTGAAGCTTTCTTT. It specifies CAWSVGRGNTEAFF.

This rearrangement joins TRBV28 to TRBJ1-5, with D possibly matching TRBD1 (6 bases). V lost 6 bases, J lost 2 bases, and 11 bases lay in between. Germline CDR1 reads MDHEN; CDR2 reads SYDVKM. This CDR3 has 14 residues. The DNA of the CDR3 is TGTGCCAGCAGGACAGGACCGGGCAATCAGCCCCAGCATTTT. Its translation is CASRTGPGNQPQHF.

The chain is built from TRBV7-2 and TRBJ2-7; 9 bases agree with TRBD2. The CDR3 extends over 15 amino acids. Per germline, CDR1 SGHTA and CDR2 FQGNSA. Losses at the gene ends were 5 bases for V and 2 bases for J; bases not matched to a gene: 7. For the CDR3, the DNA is TGTGCCAGCAGCCCAGGGCTAGCGGGACCCTACGAGCAGTACTTC. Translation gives CASSPGLAGPYEQYF.

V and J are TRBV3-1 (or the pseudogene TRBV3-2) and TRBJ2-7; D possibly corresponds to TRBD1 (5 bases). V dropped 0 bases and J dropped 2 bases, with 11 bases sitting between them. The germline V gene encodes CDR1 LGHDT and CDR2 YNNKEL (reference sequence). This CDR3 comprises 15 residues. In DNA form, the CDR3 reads TGTGCCAGCAGCCAAGAGGTTTCAGGGCCCTACGAGCAGTACTTC. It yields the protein CASSQEVSGPYEQYF.

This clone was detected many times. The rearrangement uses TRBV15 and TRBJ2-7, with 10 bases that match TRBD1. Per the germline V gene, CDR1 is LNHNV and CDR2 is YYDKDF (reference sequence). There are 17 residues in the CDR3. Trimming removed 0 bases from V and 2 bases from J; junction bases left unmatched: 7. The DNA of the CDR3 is TGTGCCACCAGCAGAGAACAGGGGACAGGGGTCGCCTACGAGCAGTACTTC. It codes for CATSREQGTGVAYEQYF.

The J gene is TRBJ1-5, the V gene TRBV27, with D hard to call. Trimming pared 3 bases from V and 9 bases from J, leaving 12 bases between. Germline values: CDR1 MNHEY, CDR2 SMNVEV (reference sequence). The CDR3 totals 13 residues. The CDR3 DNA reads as TGTGCCAGCAGTTTTAGCCCCTTCGGGCCCCAGCATTTT. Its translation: CASSFSPFGPQHF.

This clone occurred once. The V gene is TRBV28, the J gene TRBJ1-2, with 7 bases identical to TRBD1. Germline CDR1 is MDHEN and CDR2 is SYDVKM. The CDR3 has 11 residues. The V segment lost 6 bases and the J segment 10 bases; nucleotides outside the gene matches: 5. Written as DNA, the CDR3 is TGTGCCAGCAGACAGGGGTTTGACTACACCTTC. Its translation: CASRQGFDYTF.

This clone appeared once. The CDR3 coding sequence is TGTGCCAGCAGCCAAGCTCCGGGAAGCTTGAACACTGAAGCTTTCTTT. This codes for CASSQAPGSLNTEAFF. V usage is TRBV3-1 (or the pseudogene TRBV3-2) and J usage is TRBJ1-1; D is uncertain. Germline lookup yields CDR1 LGHDT and CDR2 YNNKEL (reference sequence). Trimming removed 1 base from V and 0 bases from J, with 12 bases in between. There are 16 residues in the CDR3.

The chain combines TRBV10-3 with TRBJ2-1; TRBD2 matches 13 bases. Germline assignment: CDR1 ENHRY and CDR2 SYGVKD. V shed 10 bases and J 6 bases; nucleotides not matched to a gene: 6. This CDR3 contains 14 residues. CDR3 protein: CATAGTSGINEQFF. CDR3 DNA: TGTGCCACTGCCGGGACTAGCGGGATCAATGAGCAGTTCTTC.

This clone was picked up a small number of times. CDR3 sequence reads: CASSKRLAYSYNEQFF. The CDR3 DNA reads TGTGCCAGCAGCAAAAGACTCGCGTACTCCTACAATGAGCAGTTCTTC. The chain recombines TRBV21-1 with TRBJ2-1; TRBD2 was called by the table and not checked on the DNA. TRBV21-1 has pseudogene status. The CDR3 extends over 16 amino acids.

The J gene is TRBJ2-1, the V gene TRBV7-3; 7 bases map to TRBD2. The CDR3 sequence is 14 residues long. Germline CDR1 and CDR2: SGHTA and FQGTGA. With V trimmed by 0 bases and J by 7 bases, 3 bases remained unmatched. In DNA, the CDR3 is TGTGCCAGCAGCTTAACTGGGGGAGGGAATGAGCAGTTCTTC. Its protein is CASSLTGGGNEQFF.

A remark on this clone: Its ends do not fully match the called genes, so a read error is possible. In nucleotides, the CDR3 is TGTGCCAGCAGCACCCACCTGGGGGACACTGAAGCGTTCTTT. Residues: CASSTHLGDTEAFF. V and J are TRBV9 and TRBJ1-1; D possibly corresponds to TRBD1 (6 bases). The germline V gene has CDR1 SGDLS and CDR2 YYNGEE. The CDR3 runs 14 residues.

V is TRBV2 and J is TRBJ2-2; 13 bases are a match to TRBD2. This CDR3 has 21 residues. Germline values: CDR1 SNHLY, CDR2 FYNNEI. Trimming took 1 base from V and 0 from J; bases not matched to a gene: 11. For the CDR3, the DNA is TGTGCCAGCAGTGAAGACCCAATAGGACTAGCGGGAGCGACGAACACCGGGGAGCTGTTTTTT. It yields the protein CASSEDPIGLAGATNTGELFF.

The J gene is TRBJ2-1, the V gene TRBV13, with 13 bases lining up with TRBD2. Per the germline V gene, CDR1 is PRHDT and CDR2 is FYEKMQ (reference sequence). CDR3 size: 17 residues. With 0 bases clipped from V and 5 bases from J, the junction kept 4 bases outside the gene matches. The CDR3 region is CASSLGWGTSGNNEQFF. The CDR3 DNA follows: TGTGCCAGCAGCTTAGGGTGGGGGACTAGCGGGAACAATGAGCAGTTCTTC.

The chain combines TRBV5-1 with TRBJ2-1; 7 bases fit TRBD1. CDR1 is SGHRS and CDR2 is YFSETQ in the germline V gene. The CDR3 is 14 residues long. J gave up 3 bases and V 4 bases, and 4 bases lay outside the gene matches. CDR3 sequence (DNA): TGCGCCAGCAGCGCCGGACAGGACTACAATGAGCAGTTCTTC. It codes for CASSAGQDYNEQFF. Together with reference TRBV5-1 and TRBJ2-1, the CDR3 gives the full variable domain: KAGVTQTPRYLIKTRGQQVTLSCSPISGHRSVSWYQQTPGQGLQFLFEYFSETQRNKGNFPGRFSGRQFSNSRSEMNVSTLELGDSALYLCASSAGQDYNEQFFGPGTRLTVL.

The CDR3 DNA follows: TGTGCCAGCAACGGGGAGACCCAGTACTTC. It codes for CASNGETQYF. The J gene is TRBJ2-5, the V gene TRBV2; D gene unclear. The germline CDR1 and CDR2 sequences are SNHLY and FYNNEI. The V end was cut by 7 bases, the J end by 5 bases, with 5 bases between. The CDR3 runs 10 residues.

CDR3 residues: CASSAITTGGRQPQHF. CDR3 coding DNA: TGTGCCAGCAGCGCAATTACGACAGGGGGCAGACAGCCCCAGCATTTT. The chain links TRBV21-1 to TRBJ1-5; the table calls TRBD1, which could not be checked here. TRBV21-1 is a pseudogene. CDR3 size: 16 residues.

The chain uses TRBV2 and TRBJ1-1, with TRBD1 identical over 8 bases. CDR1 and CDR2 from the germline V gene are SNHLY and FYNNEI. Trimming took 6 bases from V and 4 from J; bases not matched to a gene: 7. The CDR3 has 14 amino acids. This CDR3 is CASSSLTGGTEAFF. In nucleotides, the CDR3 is TGTGCCAGCAGCTCCCTCACAGGGGGCACTGAAGCTTTCTTT.

The CDR3 coding sequence is TGTGCCAGCAGCTTGAACGGTTACGAGCAGTACTTC. It yields the protein CASSLNGYEQYF. This sequence joins TRBV7-9 and TRBJ2-7; no clear D. Germline V gene lookup returns CDR1 SEHNR and CDR2 FQNEAQ (reference sequence). V was trimmed by 3 bases and J by 4 bases, leaving 7 bases between them. CDR3 length: 12 residues.

CDR3: CASRRNTEAFF. The CDR3 DNA reads TGTGCCAGCAGGCGGAACACTGAAGCTTTCTTT. The rearrangement joins TRBV27 to TRBJ1-1; no clear D gene. Trimming cost V 6 bases and J 1 base, with 3 bases left between them. The CDR3 is 11 amino acids. Germline V gene data show CDR1 as MNHEY and CDR2 as SMNVEV (reference sequence).

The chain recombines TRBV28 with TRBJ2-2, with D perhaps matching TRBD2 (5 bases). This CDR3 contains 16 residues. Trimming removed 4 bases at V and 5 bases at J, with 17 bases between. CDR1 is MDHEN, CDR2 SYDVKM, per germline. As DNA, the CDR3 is TGTGCCAGCAGTTCCCCCCGAGGGAGCGGTACCGGGGAGCTGTTTTTT. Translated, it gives CASSSPRGSGTGELFF. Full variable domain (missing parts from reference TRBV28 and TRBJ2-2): DVKVTQSSRYLVKRTGEKVFLECVQDMDHENMFWYRQDPGLGLRLIYFSYDVKMKEKGDIPEGYSVSREKKERFSLILESASTNQTSMYLCASSSPRGSGTGELFFGEGSRLTVL.

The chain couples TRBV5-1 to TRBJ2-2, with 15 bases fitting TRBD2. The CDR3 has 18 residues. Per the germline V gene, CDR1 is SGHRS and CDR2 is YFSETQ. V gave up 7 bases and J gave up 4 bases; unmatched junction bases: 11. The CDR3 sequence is CASSSGLAGGPATGELFF. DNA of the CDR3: TGCGCCAGCTCGTCTGGACTAGCGGGAGGGCCGGCCACCGGGGAGCTGTTTTTT. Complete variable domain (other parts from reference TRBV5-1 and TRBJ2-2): KAGVTQTPRYLIKTRGQQVTLSCSPISGHRSVSWYQQTPGQGLQFLFEYFSETQRNKGNFPGRFSGRQFSNSRSEMNVSTLELGDSALYLCASSSGLAGGPATGELFFGEGSRLTVL.

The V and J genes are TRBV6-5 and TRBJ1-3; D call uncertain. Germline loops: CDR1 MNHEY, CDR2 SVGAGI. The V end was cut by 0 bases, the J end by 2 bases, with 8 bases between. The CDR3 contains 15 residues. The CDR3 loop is CASSYSEGTGNTIYF. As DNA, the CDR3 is TGTGCCAGCAGTTACTCGGAGGGTACTGGAAACACCATATATTTT.

The CDR3 loop reads CASSLLGGNTGELFF. CDR3 sequence (DNA): TGCGCCAGCAGCTTGTTAGGCGGGAACACCGGGGAGCTGTTTTTT. V usage is TRBV5-1 and J usage is TRBJ2-2; D not certain. This CDR3 is 15 amino acids long. Germline V CDR1 and CDR2: SGHRS, YFSETQ. V lost 1 base to trimming and J lost 1 base, with 8 bases between them.

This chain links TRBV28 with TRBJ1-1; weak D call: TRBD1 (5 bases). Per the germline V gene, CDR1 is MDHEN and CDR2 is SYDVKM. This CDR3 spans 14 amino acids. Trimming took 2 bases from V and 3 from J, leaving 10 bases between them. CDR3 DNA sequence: TGTGCCAGCAGTTTACGGGGGAGGGACACTGAAGCTTTCTTT. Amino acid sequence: CASSLRGRDTEAFF.

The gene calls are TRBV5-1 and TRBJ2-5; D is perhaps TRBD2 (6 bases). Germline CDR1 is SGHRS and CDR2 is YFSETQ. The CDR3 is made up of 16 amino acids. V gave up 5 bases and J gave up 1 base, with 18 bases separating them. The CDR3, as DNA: TGCGCCAGCAGGAGGGCGAACGGGGGAGTCCAAGAGACCCAGTACTTC. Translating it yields CASRRANGGVQETQYF.

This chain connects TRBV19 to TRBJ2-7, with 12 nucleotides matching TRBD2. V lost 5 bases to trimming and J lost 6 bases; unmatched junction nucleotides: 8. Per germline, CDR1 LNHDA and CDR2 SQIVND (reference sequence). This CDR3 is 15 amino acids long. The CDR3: CASSPLGLAGPEQYF. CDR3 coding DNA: TGTGCCAGTAGTCCTCTGGGACTAGCGGGTCCCGAGCAGTACTTC.

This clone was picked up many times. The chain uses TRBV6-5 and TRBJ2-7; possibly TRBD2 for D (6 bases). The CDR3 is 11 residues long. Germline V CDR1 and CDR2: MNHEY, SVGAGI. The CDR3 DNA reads TGTACCTCCCGACGGGGAGGCGAGCAGTACTTC. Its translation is CTSRRGGEQYF.